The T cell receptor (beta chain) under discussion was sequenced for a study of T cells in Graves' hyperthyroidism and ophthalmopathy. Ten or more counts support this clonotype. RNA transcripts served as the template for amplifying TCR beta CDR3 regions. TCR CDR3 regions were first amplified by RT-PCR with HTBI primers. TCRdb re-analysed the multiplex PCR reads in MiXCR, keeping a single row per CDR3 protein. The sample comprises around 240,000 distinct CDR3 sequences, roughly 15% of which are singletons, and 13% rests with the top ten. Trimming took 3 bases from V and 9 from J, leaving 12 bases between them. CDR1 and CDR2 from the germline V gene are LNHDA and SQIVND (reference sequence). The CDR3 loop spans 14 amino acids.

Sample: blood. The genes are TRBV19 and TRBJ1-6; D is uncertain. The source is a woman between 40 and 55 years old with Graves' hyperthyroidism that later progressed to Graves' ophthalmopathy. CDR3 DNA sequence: TGTGCCAGTAGTATCGAGTTAAGGAGTTCACCCCTCCACTTT. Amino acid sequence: CASSIELRSSPLHF.